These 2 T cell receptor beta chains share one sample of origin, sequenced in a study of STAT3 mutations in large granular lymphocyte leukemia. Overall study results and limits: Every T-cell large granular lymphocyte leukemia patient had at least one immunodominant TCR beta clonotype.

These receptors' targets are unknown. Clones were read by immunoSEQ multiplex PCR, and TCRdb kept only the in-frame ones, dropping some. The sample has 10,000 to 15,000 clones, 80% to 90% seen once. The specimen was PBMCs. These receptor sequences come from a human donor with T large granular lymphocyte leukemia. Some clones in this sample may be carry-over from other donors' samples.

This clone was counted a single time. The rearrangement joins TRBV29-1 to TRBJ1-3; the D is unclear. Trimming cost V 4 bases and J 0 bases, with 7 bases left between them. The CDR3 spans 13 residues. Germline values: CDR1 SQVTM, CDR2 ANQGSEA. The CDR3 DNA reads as TGCAGCGTTGTTGGAAACTCTGGAAACACCATATATTTT. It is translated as CSVVGNSGNTIYF.

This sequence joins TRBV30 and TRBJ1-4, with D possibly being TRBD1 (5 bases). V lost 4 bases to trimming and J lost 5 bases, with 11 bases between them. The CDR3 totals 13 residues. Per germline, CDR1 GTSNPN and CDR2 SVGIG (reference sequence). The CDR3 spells CAWIGRDNEKLFF. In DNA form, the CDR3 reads TGTGCCTGGATCGGCAGGGACAATGAAAAACTGTTTTTT.